The 10 T cell receptor beta chains given below trace back to one sample, sequenced in a study of human T cells and chemical hapten exposure. Time point of the sample: pre-sensitization, week 0. Treatment meaning: therapeutic diphenylcyclopropenone sensitization with weekly scalp DPC. A single record per CDR3 protein comes from TCRdb applying MiXCR to the RACE reads. The data hold about 120,000 distinct CDR3 sequences, with approximately 12% observed a single time. The sequencing used whole blood, collected in connection with sensitization to the hapten diphenylcyclopropenone (DPC). These receptors were taken from a woman aged 18-29 years with alopecia areata. Some clones in this sample may be carry-over from other donors' samples.

This clonotype was counted only a few times. CDR3 region: CASSLFQGVQTYEQYF. The CDR3 bases are TGTGCCAGCAGTTTATTTCAGGGGGTCCAAACCTACGAGCAGTACTTC. The gene calls are TRBV28 and TRBJ2-7, with 7 bases fitting TRBD1. CDR3 length: 16 amino acids. The ends lost 1 base at V and 2 bases at J; junction bases unmatched: 8. Germline V gene lookup returns CDR1 MDHEN and CDR2 SYDVKM.

The CDR3 DNA follows: TGCAGTGCTAGCTCAGGGGGCAACACTGAAGCTTTCTTT. Translated, it gives CSASSGGNTEAFF. The chain recombines TRBV20-1 with TRBJ1-1, with 8 nucleotides matching TRBD1. This CDR3 comprises 13 residues. J lost 2 bases, V lost 3 bases, and 2 bases had no gene match. CDR1 and CDR2 (germline): DFQATT, SNEGSKA (reference sequence).

This clonotype came up a few times. The chain carries TRBV7-2 and TRBJ2-3; TRBD2 aligns across 10 bases. This CDR3 contains 14 residues. Per germline, CDR1 SGHTA and CDR2 FQGNSA. Trimming at V came to 1 base and at J to 5 bases, leaving 0 bases not matched to a gene. The CDR3 DNA reads TGTGCCAGCAGCTTAGGGACTAGCGGAGATACGCAGTATTTT. Protein product: CASSLGTSGDTQYF.

This clonotype was seen at least ten times. The rearrangement joins TRBV7-8 to TRBJ1-2; D might be TRBD1 (5 bases). V gave up 1 base and J gave up 0 bases, with 12 bases separating them. Germline V CDR1 and CDR2: SGHVS, FQNEAQ. The CDR3 extends over 16 amino acids. CDR3 loop: CASSLGAGTSNYGYTF. CDR3 nucleotide sequence: TGTGCCAGCAGCTTAGGAGCGGGGACCTCTAACTATGGCTACACCTTC.

The chain uses TRBV5-1 and TRBJ1-4; TRBD1 is a possible D gene (6 bases). Trimming removed 2 bases from V and 4 bases from J, with 12 bases in between. There are 15 residues in the CDR3. CDR1 and CDR2 (germline): SGHRS, YFSETQ. The CDR3 is CASSLDGQLNEKLFF. The CDR3 DNA reads as TGCGCCAGCAGCTTAGATGGACAGCTTAATGAAAAACTGTTTTTT.

This clonotype came up a few times. This chain uses TRBV11-2 with TRBJ2-1, with 13 bases lining up with TRBD2. J was trimmed by 3 bases and V by 8 bases; bases with no gene match: 7. Per germline, CDR1 SGHAT and CDR2 FQNNGV. The CDR3 contains 16 residues. CDR3 region: CASLGLAGRYYNEQFF. In DNA form, the CDR3 reads TGTGCCAGCTTGGGACTAGCGGGGCGCTACTACAATGAGCAGTTCTTC. Looking up the rest from reference TRBV11-2 and TRBJ2-1 gives the full variable domain: EAGVAQSPRYKIIEKRQSVAFWCNPISGHATLYWYQQILGQGPKLLIQFQNNGVVDDSQLPKDRFSAERLKGVDSTLKIQPAKLEDSAVYLCASLGLAGRYYNEQFFGPGTRLTVL.

This rearrangement joins TRBV11-3 to TRBJ2-3; the match to TRBD2 covers 9 bases. V was clipped by 4 bases and J by 3 bases; unmatched bases: 11. Per germline, CDR1 SGHNT and CDR2 YENEEA. The CDR3 loop spans 17 amino acids. The CDR3 DNA sequence: TGTGCCAGCAGCTCCTTCCGGACTAGCGCCGTGACAGATACGCAGTATTTT. Its translation: CASSSFRTSAVTDTQYF.

The chain combines TRBV20-1 with TRBJ1-1; no clear D. Germline V gives CDR1 DFQATT, CDR2 SNEGSKA (reference sequence). Trimming pared 6 bases from V and 1 base from J, leaving 9 bases between. The length of the CDR3 is 12 residues. The CDR3 nucleotides read TGCAGTGCCATTATTGGGAACACTGAAGCTTTCTTT. Translated, it gives CSAIIGNTEAFF.

This clonotype was found many times. V is TRBV5-1 and J is TRBJ1-2; D remains unclear. Trimming stripped 0 bases from V and 5 bases from J, with 5 bases between. CDR1 is SGHRS and CDR2 is YFSETQ in the germline V gene. The CDR3 has 12 residues. The CDR3 bases are TGCGCCAGCAGCTTGGACCGTTATGGCTACACCTTC. Encoded protein: CASSLDRYGYTF.

This clonotype occurred many times. V gene TRBV3-1 combines with J gene TRBJ2-4; 9 bases fit TRBD2. From germline, CDR1 is LGHDT and CDR2 YNNKEL (reference sequence). The CDR3 is 19 amino acids. The V gene end was trimmed by 2 bases and the J gene end by 3 bases; junction bases not matched to a gene: 14. The CDR3 region has the DNA TGTGCCAGCAGCCAATCCAGCGGGGGGTGGTTTCGTGGCAAAAACATTCAGTACTTC. It translates to CASSQSSGGWFRGKNIQYF.